The next 24 T cell receptor beta chains were all read from a single sample in a study of shared T cell receptors in the human thymus (dated by TCRdb to the early 2020s). Libraries were prepared through the immunoSEQ multiplex PCR assay. Drawn from immuneACCESS, this table holds only the in-frame rearrangements with V and J called that TCRdb kept. Clones are partly lost; checked studies trace under half to an unresolved V gene and leave the rest unexplained. The sample table records about 660,000 clones; around 87% of these occur just once. Of the sample, more than 0.009% falls within the top ten clones. The sample was also linked to a second study, of human thymus T cells.

Sequenced sample: thymocytes. All receptors derive from a boy younger than two with a congenital heart defect. Donor details come from another sample of the same person, matched by shared clones.

The chain recombines TRBV7-2 with TRBJ2-7, with 9 bases aligning to TRBD1. The CDR3 runs to 17 residues. With 3 bases clipped from V and 0 bases from J, the junction kept 9 bases outside the gene matches. The germline V gene has CDR1 SGHTA and CDR2 FQGNSA. The CDR3 region is CASSFRDRALISYEQYF. CDR3 coding DNA: TGTGCCAGCAGCTTCCGGGACAGGGCCTTAATCTCCTACGAGCAGTACTTC.

The chain uses TRBV5-1 and TRBJ2-2; tentative D call: TRBD2 (6 bases). The V gene's germline CDR1 is SGHRS and CDR2 YFSETQ. V shed 7 bases and J shed 0 bases, with 13 bases lying between them. The CDR3 loop spans 15 amino acids. CDR3 in amino acids: CASVASAANTGELFF. The CDR3 nucleotides are TGCGCCAGCGTAGCTAGCGCCGCGAACACCGGGGAGCTGTTTTTT. Complete variable domain (other parts from reference TRBV5-1 and TRBJ2-2): KAGVTQTPRYLIKTRGQQVTLSCSPISGHRSVSWYQQTPGQGLQFLFEYFSETQRNKGNFPGRFSGRQFSNSRSEMNVSTLELGDSALYLCASVASAANTGELFFGEGSRLTVL.

The chain links TRBV20-1 to TRBJ2-1; no reliable D call. The CDR3 extends over 10 amino acids. Trimming took 2 bases from V and 10 from J, leaving 6 bases between them. CDR1 and CDR2 from the germline V gene are DFQATT and SNEGSKA (reference sequence). CDR3 DNA: TGCAGTGCTAGAACTTACGAGCAGTTCTTC. Translating gives CSARTYEQFF.

The DNA for the CDR3 is TGTGCCAGCAGAATTTTATGGACCGCGGACAGGGAGGACACTGAAGCTTTCTTT. This codes for CASRILWTADREDTEAFF. The chain is built from TRBV7-2 and TRBJ1-1; 8 positions agree with TRBD1. The CDR3 is made up of 18 amino acids. Germline trimming cut 6 bases from V and 3 bases from J; bases unmatched to any gene: 18. From germline, CDR1 is SGHTA and CDR2 FQGNSA.

The chain is built from TRBV4-3 and TRBJ2-1; 8 nucleotides agree with TRBD2. Germline trimming cut 2 bases from V and 4 bases from J; bases unmatched to any gene: 19. This CDR3 has 20 amino acids. CDR1 is LGHNA, CDR2 YSLEER, per germline. The CDR3 region has the DNA TGCGCCAGCAGCCAAATACCCCGTCCCTGCGCGGGAGGTCCATACAATGAGCAGTTCTTC. Amino acid sequence: CASSQIPRPCAGGPYNEQFF.

The rearrangement uses TRBV28 and TRBJ1-2; D not resolved. Germline V gene data show CDR1 as MDHEN and CDR2 as SYDVKM. The V and J ends lost 3 bases and 7 bases respectively, with 9 bases between them. The CDR3 is 12 amino acids. The CDR3 region is CASSFGPTGYTF. The CDR3 coding sequence is TGTGCCAGCAGTTTCGGTCCTACTGGCTACACCTTC.

This rearrangement joins TRBV6-5 to TRBJ1-1; D is unresolved. The ends were cut back, 5 bases at V and 5 bases at J, with 18 bases in the middle. This CDR3 comprises 15 residues. Germline V gene lookup returns CDR1 MNHEY and CDR2 SVGAGI. This chain's CDR3 is CASSLSRTGRTEAFF. DNA for the CDR3: TGTGCCAGCAGTCTCTCAAGGACTGGGAGGACTGAAGCTTTCTTT.

The genes are TRBV5-6 and TRBJ1-4; D is undetermined. V shed 1 base and J shed 6 bases, with 7 bases lying between them. Germline loops: CDR1 SGHDT, CDR2 YYEEEE. This CDR3 is 13 amino acids long. CDR3 bases: TGTGCCAGCAGCTTGTCAGTTGATGAAAAACTGTTTTTT. It is translated as CASSLSVDEKLFF.

The rearrangement uses TRBV29-1 and TRBJ1-2; D unclear. V lost 3 bases and J 2 bases, leaving 13 bases between the germline ends. The CDR3 is made up of 14 amino acids. The germline gives CDR1 SQVTM, CDR2 ANQGSEA. The CDR3 sequence is CSVEAGNQNYGYTF. In DNA, the CDR3 is TGCAGCGTTGAGGCAGGCAACCAGAACTATGGCTACACCTTC. Drawing the rest from reference TRBV29-1 and TRBJ1-2, the complete variable domain is SAVISQKPSRDICQRGTSLTIQCQVDSQVTMMFWYRQQPGQSLTLIATANQGSEATYESGFVIDKFPISRPNLTFSTLTVSNMSPEDSSIYLCSVEAGNQNYGYTFGSGTRLTVV.

This chain links TRBV6-1 with TRBJ2-2; TRBD2 matches at 9 bases. CDR1 and CDR2 from the germline V gene are MNHNS and SASEGT. This CDR3 has 14 amino acids. Unmatched junction bases numbered 4, after V lost 4 bases and J lost 7 bases. CDR3 region: CASSVGTSIGELFF. CDR3 sequence (DNA): TGTGCCAGCAGTGTTGGGACTAGCATCGGGGAGCTGTTTTTT.

The rearrangement uses TRBV18 and TRBJ1-6; D is ambiguous. The CDR3 is 15 residues long. Germline V gene data show CDR1 as KGHSH and CDR2 as LQKENI. V shed 3 bases and J shed 5 bases, with 11 bases lying between them. Written as DNA, the CDR3 is TGTGCCAGCTCACCGTACGCCGGGGATAATTCACCCCTCCACTTT. Translation: CASSPYAGDNSPLHF.

The chain employs TRBV7-2 and TRBJ2-1; tentative D call: TRBD2 (6 bases). This CDR3 region has 14 residues. Germline-derived CDR1 and CDR2 are SGHTA and FQGNSA. V gave up 2 bases and J gave up 14 bases, with 19 bases separating them. The CDR3 region is CASSLSPSVIMEFF. The CDR3 DNA is TGTGCCAGCAGCTTAAGTCCTAGCGTGATCATGGAGTTCTTC.

This chain links TRBV5-5 with TRBJ2-7; D possibly corresponds to TRBD1 (5 bases). CDR3 length: 16 residues. V gave up 3 bases and J gave up 0 bases, with 16 bases separating them. Germline V gene lookup returns CDR1 SGHKS and CDR2 YYEKEE (reference sequence). As DNA, the CDR3 is TGTGCCAGCAGCTCGAGACCAGGGAAAGACTCCTACGAGCAGTACTTC. It encodes CASSSRPGKDSYEQYF.

In this sample, this clone turned up a few times. The J gene is TRBJ1-2, the V gene TRBV28, with 9 bases aligning to TRBD1. Germline V gene lookup returns CDR1 MDHEN and CDR2 SYDVKM. Trimming at V came to 6 bases and at J to 4 bases, leaving 9 bases not matched to a gene. This CDR3 is 15 amino acids long. The CDR3 DNA reads TGTGCCAGCAGCTGGGACAGGGTGGGGCTCTATGGCTACACCTTC. It specifies CASSWDRVGLYGYTF.

This chain connects TRBV15 to TRBJ1-5; TRBD1 matches at 8 bases. Germline V gene data show CDR1 as LNHNV and CDR2 as YYDKDF (reference sequence). There are 17 residues in the CDR3. V gave up 1 base and J gave up 7 bases; unmatched junction bases: 12. CDR3 bases: TGTGCCACCAGCAGAGCTAAGTCAACAGGGGGTAAACAGCCCCAGCATTTT. Its translation is CATSRAKSTGGKQPQHF. The entire variable domain, with the rest obtained from reference TRBV15 and TRBJ1-5, is as follows: DAMVIQNPRYQVTQFGKPVTLSCSQTLNHNVMYWYQQKSSQAPKLLFHYYDKDFNNEADTPDNFQSRRPNTSFCFLDIRSPGLGDTAMYLCATSRAKSTGGKQPQHFGDGTRLSIL.

The chain links TRBV7-6 to TRBJ2-7; 14 bases line up with TRBD2. Germline assignment: CDR1 SGHVS and CDR2 FNYEAQ. V shed 1 base, J shed 0 bases, and the junction held 2 bases outside the gene matches. The CDR3 extends over 17 amino acids. The DNA of the CDR3 is TGTGCCAGCAGCTTAGGTGGGACTAGCGGGAGCTCCTACGAGCAGTACTTC. It codes for CASSLGGTSGSSYEQYF.

The chain links TRBV14 to TRBJ2-2, with D possibly TRBD1 on 6 matching bases. In germline, CDR1 is SGHDN, CDR2 FVKESK. The CDR3 totals 15 residues. Trimming took off 1 base at V and 4 bases at J, with 10 bases between the two ends. CDR3: CASSQGTVGTGELFF. CDR3 bases: TGTGCCAGCAGCCAAGGGACAGTTGGCACCGGGGAGCTGTTTTTT.

The genes are TRBV4-1 and TRBJ2-7; D perhaps matches TRBD1 (6 bases). With 0 bases removed from V and 3 bases from J, the gap between germline ends came to 9 bases. Germline V gene lookup returns CDR1 MGHRA and CDR2 YSYEKL. There are 14 residues in the CDR3. The CDR3: CASSQDQGRYEQYF. As DNA, the CDR3 is TGCGCCAGCAGCCAAGACCAGGGGCGCTACGAGCAGTACTTC.

This chain uses TRBV28 with TRBJ2-5, with 12 positions matching TRBD2. Looked up from germline, CDR1 is MDHEN and CDR2 is SYDVKM. The V segment lost 7 bases and the J segment 5 bases; nucleotides outside the gene matches: 20. There are 19 residues in the CDR3. CDR3 coding DNA: TGTGCCAGCACTCTCCCTCCCGGGACTAGCGGGCCCAGGGGGGAGACCCAGTACTTC. Its translation is CASTLPPGTSGPRGETQYF.

The chain carries TRBV5-6 and TRBJ2-1; D could derive from TRBD1 or TRBD2 (6 bases each). CDR3 size: 13 residues. With 9 bases removed from V and 8 bases from J, the gap between germline ends came to 18 bases. Germline CDR1 and CDR2: SGHDT and YYEEEE. CDR3 DNA sequence: TGTGCCACCAGGGGAGGTGCAGGCGATGAGCAGTTCTTC. Its protein is CATRGGAGDEQFF.

The chain uses TRBV5-1 and TRBJ2-1; D ambiguous. Germline assignment: CDR1 SGHRS and CDR2 YFSETQ. CDR3 length equals 15 residues. The V gene lost 0 bases and the J gene lost 4 bases, with 11 bases spanning the gap. The CDR3 loop is CASSLESLIYNEQFF. The CDR3 DNA reads TGCGCCAGCAGCTTGGAGAGCCTAATTTACAATGAGCAGTTCTTC.

Of note for this clone: This same CDR3 is encoded by further DNA sequences in the sample. The chain has TRBV6-5 and TRBJ1-6, with 8 bases identical to TRBD1. CDR1 and CDR2 (germline): MNHEY, SVGAGI. The CDR3 length is 14 residues. V was pared by 2 bases and J by 8 bases, with 2 bases of the junction left unmatched. CDR3 bases: TGTGCCAGCAGTTACCGGGACAGGTATTCACCCCTCCACTTT. Protein: CASSYRDRYSPLHF.

The genes are TRBV5-6 and TRBJ2-1, with D possibly being TRBD2 (7 bases). CDR1 is SGHDT, CDR2 YYEEEE, per germline. This CDR3 comprises 12 residues. Trimming cost V 10 bases and J 2 bases, with 10 bases left between them. The CDR3 region has the DNA TGTGCCGCCGGGGGGCCCTACAATGAGCAGTTCTTC. Encoded protein: CAAGGPYNEQFF.

The chain recombines TRBV11-2 with TRBJ2-2; D perhaps matches TRBD2 (5 bases). The ends were cut back, 0 bases at V and 7 bases at J, with 21 bases in the middle. The CDR3 length is 18 residues. Germline CDR1 is SGHAT and CDR2 is FQNNGV. The CDR3 region is CASSLETVRGPLGGELFF. DNA for the CDR3: TGTGCCAGCAGCTTAGAAACTGTACGGGGTCCATTGGGCGGGGAGCTGTTTTTT.